Sequencing of this T cell receptor (beta chain) was carried out in a study of T-cell memory formation after mild COVID-19. General study points: Shrinking CD4+ clones resided mostly in CM and EM, and CD8+ ones in EMRA. Among clones contracting day 15 to 85, CD4/CD8 was balanced, whereas later expanders leaned CD4+. A subset of responding clones appeared in pre-infection memory, suggesting cross-reactive memory joined. What remained unconfirmed was the SARS-CoV-2 specificity of second-wave clones peaking on day 37.

This clonotype has more than one count but fewer than ten. Its antigen is undetermined. TCRdb recomputed calls from the 5' RACE reads with MiXCR, one row per CDR3 protein. The table lists about 420,000 distinct CDR3 sequences, around 22% of them singletons, with around 14% in the top ten. The length of the CDR3 is 14 residues. Trimming removed 0 bases from V and 7 bases from J, with 13 bases in between. Germline CDR1 and CDR2: LNHNV and YYDKDF (reference sequence). The receptor was isolated from an adult woman who had mild COVID-19 (a few samples of this study predate the infection). Cell type and time point are not known. The sequencing input was PBMCs or a T cell subset sorted from them (not recorded which). The rearrangement links TRBV15 to TRBJ2-7; D is unclear. CDR3 loop: CATSRDSRLGEQYF. The CDR3 DNA reads TGTGCCACCAGCAGAGATTCCCGTCTGGGGGAGCAGTACTTC. Drawing the rest from reference TRBV15 and TRBJ2-7, the complete variable domain is DAMVIQNPRYQVTQFGKPVTLSCSQTLNHNVMYWYQQKSSQAPKLLFHYYDKDFNNEADTPDNFQSRRPNTSFCFLDIRSPGLGDTAMYLCATSRDSRLGEQYFGPGTRLTVT.